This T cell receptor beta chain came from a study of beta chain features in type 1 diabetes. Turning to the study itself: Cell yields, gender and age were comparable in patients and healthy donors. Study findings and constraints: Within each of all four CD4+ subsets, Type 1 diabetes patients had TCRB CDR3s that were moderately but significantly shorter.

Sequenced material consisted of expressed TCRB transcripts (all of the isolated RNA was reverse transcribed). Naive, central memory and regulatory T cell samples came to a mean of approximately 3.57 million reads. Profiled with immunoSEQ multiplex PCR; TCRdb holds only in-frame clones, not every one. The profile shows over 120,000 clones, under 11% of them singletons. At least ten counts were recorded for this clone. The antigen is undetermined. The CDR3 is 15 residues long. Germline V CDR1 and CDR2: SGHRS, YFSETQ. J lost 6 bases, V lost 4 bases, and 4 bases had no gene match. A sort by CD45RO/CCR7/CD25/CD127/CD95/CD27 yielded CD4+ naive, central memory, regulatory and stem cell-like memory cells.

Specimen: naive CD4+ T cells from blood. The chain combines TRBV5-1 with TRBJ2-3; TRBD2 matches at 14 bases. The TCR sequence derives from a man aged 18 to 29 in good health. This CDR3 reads CASSLGLAGVDTQYF. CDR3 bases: TGCGCCAGCAGCCTGGGACTAGCGGGGGTTGATACGCAGTATTTT.